This T cell receptor (beta chain) was sequenced in a study of T-cell reconstitution after alpha-beta-depleted transplantation in children. Using unique molecular identifiers, the investigators prepared the TCRbeta library. TCRdb re-analysed the PCR reads in MiXCR, keeping a single row per CDR3 protein. The data hold hundreds of thousands of distinct CDR3 sequences, with 8.2% observed a single time. V shed 7 bases and J shed 7 bases, with 23 bases lying between them. The CDR3 runs to 16 residues. Germline V gene data show CDR1 as MDHEN and CDR2 as SYDVKM. This clonotype was seen many times. The gene calls are TRBV28 and TRBJ1-3; D unresolved. The sequencing here drew on PBMCs, mostly from graft donor cells, taken 180 days after TCRalphabeta/CD19-depleted stem cell transplant. The receptor's source is a male patient younger than 18 who had a stem cell transplant for acute lymphoblastic leukemia, so the T cells may come from the graft donor. CDR3 nucleotides: TGTGCCAGCACCACTCCAACGGCCTCCCAAAGGAACACCATATATTTT. It yields the protein CASTTPTASQRNTIYF.